Presented here are 2 T cell receptor beta chains from one specimen sequenced in a study of OX40 agonist ivuxolimab in advanced cancers. Produced via immunoSEQ multiplex PCR; TCRdb's table is partial and in-frame only. The sample shows around 82,000 clones, around 88% of them seen only once. The sample consisted of CD4+ or CD8+ T cells sorted from blood, taken in a trial of the OX40 agonist ivuxolimab. These receptors all come from an adult with an advanced solid tumor such as melanoma, head and neck, liver or kidney cancer.

This chain connects TRBV7-9 to TRBJ2-3, with 8 bases identical to TRBD1. This CDR3 spans 16 amino acids. Per the germline V gene, CDR1 is SEHNR and CDR2 is FQNEAQ (reference sequence). Unmatched junction bases numbered 8, after V lost 5 bases and J lost 1 base. CDR3 DNA sequence: TGTGCCAGCAGCCCAGGGGGCTCGGGGCGCACAGATACGCAGTATTTT. It is translated as CASSPGGSGRTDTQYF.

This chain uses TRBV29-1 with TRBJ2-3; TRBD2 matches 11 bases. The V segment lost 6 bases and the J segment 3 bases; nucleotides outside the gene matches: 8. The CDR3 extends over 15 amino acids. Germline lookup yields CDR1 SQVTM and CDR2 ANQGSEA. The CDR3 coding sequence is TGCAGCGTCTCGGGGGCTAGCGGGAGGACAGATACGCAGTATTTT. This encodes CSVSGASGRTDTQYF.